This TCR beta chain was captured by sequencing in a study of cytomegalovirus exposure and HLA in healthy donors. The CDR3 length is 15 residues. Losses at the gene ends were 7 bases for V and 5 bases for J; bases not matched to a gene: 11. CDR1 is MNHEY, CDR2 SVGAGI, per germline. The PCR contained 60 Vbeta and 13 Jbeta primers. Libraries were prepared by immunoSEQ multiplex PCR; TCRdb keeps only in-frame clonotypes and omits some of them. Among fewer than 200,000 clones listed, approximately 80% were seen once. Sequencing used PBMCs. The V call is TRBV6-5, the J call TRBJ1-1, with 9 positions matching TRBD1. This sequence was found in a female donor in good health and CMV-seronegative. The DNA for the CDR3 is TGTGCCAGCAACATACAGGGGGCCATAGGTACTGAAGCTTTCTTT. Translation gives CASNIQGAIGTEAFF.